Each of the 26 T cell receptor beta chains below was sequenced from the same sample in a study of T cell repertoires in cytomegalovirus infection. TCRdb re-analysed the reads in MiXCR, keeping a single row per CDR3 protein. The profile shows 450,000 to 600,000 distinct CDR3 sequences, about 11% of them singletons. Sequencing was performed on PBMCs. These receptors were obtained from a human donor in good health (CMV status not recorded). Some clones in this sample may be carry-over from other donors' samples.

CDR3 bases: TGCAGCGTTCCGACACATACTAACTATGGCTACACCTTC. The encoded protein is CSVPTHTNYGYTF. The chain is built from TRBV29-1 and TRBJ1-2; D is unresolved. The V and J ends lost 5 bases and 0 bases respectively, with 10 bases between them. The length of the CDR3 is 13 residues. Germline lookup yields CDR1 SQVTM and CDR2 ANQGSEA. The complete variable domain, with remaining parts taken from reference TRBV29-1 and TRBJ1-2, reads SAVISQKPSRDICQRGTSLTIQCQVDSQVTMMFWYRQQPGQSLTLIATANQGSEATYESGFVIDKFPISRPNLTFSTLTVSNMSPEDSSIYLCSVPTHTNYGYTFGSGTRLTVV.

This clonotype turned up a few times. DNA of the CDR3: TGTGCCAGCCAGTCACCGTCGAACAGGGGCCCCCCCGGAGATACGCAGTATTTT. Translation: CASQSPSNRGPPGDTQYF. The chain employs TRBV18 and TRBJ2-3, with TRBD1 identical over 7 bases. Germline V gives CDR1 KGHSH, CDR2 LQKENI. There are 18 residues in the CDR3. V dropped 8 bases and J dropped 5; count of bases not matched to a gene: 22.

This sequence joins TRBV5-1 and TRBJ2-7; the D is unclear. V lost 4 bases to trimming and J lost 3 bases, with 8 bases between them. Germline-derived CDR1 and CDR2 are SGHRS and YFSETQ. The CDR3 is 12 residues long. The CDR3 loop reads CASSKSFYEQYF. The CDR3 bases are TGCGCCAGCAGCAAAAGCTTCTACGAGCAGTACTTC.

This chain joins TRBV10-2 and TRBJ1-1; the match to TRBD1 covers 7 bases. The CDR3 totals 17 residues. Germline V lookup: CDR1 WSHSY, CDR2 SAAADI. The V gene end was trimmed by 0 bases and the J gene end by 2 bases; junction bases not matched to a gene: 9. The CDR3 is CASSESWQGGGNTEAFF. In DNA, the CDR3 is TGCGCCAGCAGTGAGTCATGGCAGGGGGGAGGTAACACTGAAGCTTTCTTT.

The CDR3 DNA reads TGTGCCAGCAGCTTCAAAACAGGGACCGAGCAGTACTTC. This gives the protein CASSFKTGTEQYF. The chain employs TRBV7-6 and TRBJ2-7, with D possibly matching TRBD1 (6 bases). Trimming left V 3 bases short and J 6 bases short, with 12 bases between. This CDR3 is 13 amino acids long. Germline V CDR1 and CDR2: SGHVS, FNYEAQ.

This clonotype was counted ten times or more. The chain recombines TRBV5-1 with TRBJ2-2; D gene uncertain. The V end lost 1 base, the J end lost 5 bases, and 15 bases lay between the germline ends. The CDR3 consists of 16 residues. Germline V CDR1 and CDR2: SGHRS, YFSETQ. The CDR3 DNA reads TGCGCCAGCAGCTTGTTTTATCAGGCAACTACCGGGGAGCTGTTTTTT. Its protein product is CASSLFYQATTGELFF.

This clonotype has ten or more counts. V is TRBV12-3 or TRBV12-4 and J is TRBJ1-5; D is undetermined. Trimming removed 1 base at V and 4 bases at J, with 8 bases between. The CDR3 consists of 14 residues. The CDR3 DNA follows: TGTGCCAGCAGTTTAGACATGAGGAATCAGCCCCAGCATTTT. Residues: CASSLDMRNQPQHF.

This rearrangement joins TRBV20-1 to TRBJ1-6, with 9 bases lining up with TRBD1. The CDR3 extends over 13 amino acids. CDR1 and CDR2 from the germline V gene are DFQATT and SNEGSKA (reference sequence). Germline trimming cut 5 bases from V and 6 bases from J; bases unmatched to any gene: 2. The DNA of the CDR3 is TGCAGTGCTCGGGACAGGGCTAATTCACCCCTCCACTTT. It translates to CSARDRANSPLHF.

In its sample, this clonotype was seen a few times. The chain joins TRBV5-4 to TRBJ2-4; D possibly corresponds to TRBD1 (6 bases). The CDR3 contains 14 residues. Germline V CDR1 and CDR2: SGHNT, YYREEE (reference sequence). V shed 2 bases and J shed 5 bases, with 11 bases lying between them. DNA for the CDR3: TGTGCCAGCAGCTTTGGACAGAGTCAAAACATTCAGTACTTC. It specifies CASSFGQSQNIQYF.

Many counts were recorded for this clonotype. The chain uses TRBV6-1 and TRBJ1-5; possible D gene TRBD1, 5 bases. Trimming took 10 bases from V and 4 from J, leaving 14 bases between them. The germline V gene has CDR1 MNHNS and CDR2 SASEGT. This CDR3 spans 13 amino acids. CDR3 sequence (DNA): TGTGCCATCCCGGGACTTGGGAATCAGCCCCAGCATTTT. Translated, it gives CAIPGLGNQPQHF.

In its sample, this clonotype was seen a few times. The rearrangement links TRBV7-3 to TRBJ2-1; weak D call: TRBD1 (5 bases). This CDR3 has 16 amino acids. The V and J ends lost 0 bases and 4 bases respectively, with 13 bases between them. Germline loops: CDR1 SGHTA, CDR2 FQGTGA. The CDR3 DNA follows: TGTGCCAGCAGCTTAACAGGGGAAGGGGCTTACAATGAGCAGTTCTTC. It yields the protein CASSLTGEGAYNEQFF.

The chain has TRBV3-1 and TRBJ2-1; D is possibly TRBD2 (5 bases). The CDR3 extends over 16 amino acids. Germline CDR1 and CDR2: LGHDT and YNNKEL (reference sequence). The ends were cut back, 4 bases at V and 5 bases at J, with 18 bases in the middle. The DNA for the CDR3 is TGTGCCAGCAGCCCCTGGGCCAGCGGCCAGGACAATGAGCAGTTCTTC. It encodes CASSPWASGQDNEQFF.

This clonotype was found many times. This chain links TRBV7-3 with TRBJ1-2; D not certain. Per the germline V gene, CDR1 is SGHTA and CDR2 is FQGTGA. Between the trimmed V and J ends, which lost 6 bases and 2 bases, there was a span of 13 bases. The CDR3 is 14 amino acids. The CDR3 reads CASSLEHSNYGYTF. The CDR3 nucleotides read TGTGCCAGCAGTTTAGAGCACTCCAACTATGGCTACACCTTC.

This clonotype has a handful of counts. The J gene is TRBJ2-2, the V gene TRBV12-3 or TRBV12-4; D call uncertain. Trimming removed 7 bases from V and 5 bases from J, with 11 bases in between. CDR3 length equals 13 residues. The CDR3 spells CASKEWSTGELFF. As DNA, the CDR3 is TGTGCCAGCAAGGAGTGGAGTACCGGGGAGCTGTTTTTT.

This clonotype was counted a single time. The chain couples TRBV6-1 to TRBJ1-2; no definite D call. This CDR3 is built from 13 residues. V lost 1 base to trimming and J lost 4 bases, with 7 bases between them. Germline loops: CDR1 MNHNS, CDR2 SASEGT. The CDR3 loop is CASSEVTVYGYTF. In nucleotides, the CDR3 is TGTGCCAGCAGTGAAGTAACGGTCTATGGCTACACCTTC.

This clonotype has ten or more counts. This CDR3 is CSASDGSDYGYTF. In nucleotides, the CDR3 is TGCAGTGCTAGCGACGGGTCGGACTATGGCTACACCTTC. J is TRBJ1-2 and V is TRBV20-1; the D is unclear. Germline-derived CDR1 and CDR2 are DFQATT and SNEGSKA (reference sequence). The length of the CDR3 is 13 residues. The ends were cut back, 3 bases at V and 3 bases at J, with 11 bases in the middle.

This clonotype was detected many times. The chain uses TRBV24-1 and TRBJ2-1; 11 nucleotides align to TRBD2. Germline V gene sequence: CDR1 KGHDR, CDR2 SFDVKD. The trim removed 3 bases at V and 8 bases at J, leaving 8 bases unmatched. The CDR3 has 16 residues. CDR3 region: CATSDRRTSGSYEQFF. The CDR3 region has the DNA TGTGCCACCAGTGATCGAAGAACTAGCGGGAGTTATGAGCAGTTCTTC.

The rearrangement links TRBV20-1 to TRBJ1-2, with 7 nucleotides matching TRBD1. The CDR3 has 15 amino acids. J lost 8 bases, V lost 5 bases, and 17 bases had no gene match. Germline V CDR1 and CDR2: DFQATT, SNEGSKA (reference sequence). The CDR3 sequence: CSAPRGGAGSGGYTF. CDR3 in DNA: TGCAGTGCTCCAAGAGGGGGCGCCGGGTCCGGGGGCTACACCTTC.

There are many counts of this clonotype. The chain couples TRBV15 to TRBJ1-1; D is ambiguous. The CDR3 contains 14 residues. Trimming left V 4 bases short and J 5 bases short, with 14 bases between. CDR1 LNHNV and CDR2 YYDKDF come from the germline V gene (reference sequence). CDR3 nucleotides: TGTGCCACCAGCACCCGAAACCTCGGGACTGAAGCTTTCTTT. It codes for CATSTRNLGTEAFF.

Ten or more counts support this clonotype. The chain uses TRBV9 and TRBJ2-7, with D perhaps TRBD1 or TRBD2 (5 bases each). The germline V gene encodes CDR1 SGDLS and CDR2 YYNGEE. V was clipped by 3 bases and J by 8 bases, with 18 bases between them. The CDR3 runs 14 residues. CDR3 residues: CASSDRDGYVKQYF. For the CDR3, the DNA is TGTGCCAGCAGCGACCGGGACGGGTACGTGAAGCAGTACTTC.

V and J are TRBV15 and TRBJ1-1; D not certain. Germline V gives CDR1 LNHNV, CDR2 YYDKDF (reference sequence). V lost 5 bases and J 0 bases, leaving 13 bases between the germline ends. This CDR3 spans 15 amino acids. The CDR3 loop reads CATSPVGSMNTEAFF. CDR3 coding DNA: TGTGCCACCAGCCCGGTCGGATCAATGAACACTGAAGCTTTCTTT.

This clonotype was counted at least ten times. DNA of the CDR3: TGTGCCAGCAGCTTAGCGGGGGAGGGGCGTTTGGATGAGCAGTTCTTC. Its translation is CASSLAGEGRLDEQFF. The V and J genes are TRBV7-8 and TRBJ2-1; the match to TRBD2 covers 7 bases. Trimming took 0 bases from V and 8 from J; bases not matched to a gene: 10. The CDR3 runs 16 residues. Looked up from germline, CDR1 is SGHVS and CDR2 is FQNEAQ.

In this sample, this clonotype turned up many times. The rearrangement uses TRBV20-1 and TRBJ2-7, with TRBD1 as a possible D gene (6 bases). The CDR3 is 14 residues long. Deletions cut 1 base from V and 4 bases from J, with 14 bases between. From germline, CDR1 is DFQATT and CDR2 SNEGSKA (reference sequence). The CDR3 DNA reads TGCAGTGCTAGAGGGGCAGGGGAGCTTTACGAGCAGTACTTC. It is translated as CSARGAGELYEQYF.

This clonotype was counted ten times or more. V gene TRBV11-2 combines with J gene TRBJ2-5; D might be TRBD2 (5 bases). CDR3 length equals 14 residues. Deletions cut 1 base from V and 0 bases from J, with 6 bases between. Germline V gives CDR1 SGHAT, CDR2 FQNNGV. The DNA for the CDR3 is TGTGCCAGCAGCTTAGCGGGAAACCAAGAGACCCAGTACTTC. Amino acids: CASSLAGNQETQYF.

This clonotype turned up a few times. The chain uses TRBV5-1 and TRBJ2-3; no firm D call. This CDR3 region has 13 residues. In germline, CDR1 is SGHRS, CDR2 YFSETQ. The ends were cut back, 3 bases at V and 6 bases at J, with 11 bases in the middle. The CDR3 here is CASSSPDKDTQYF. In DNA form, the CDR3 reads TGCGCCAGCAGCTCACCAGACAAGGATACGCAGTATTTT.

A word on this clonotype: Compared with germline, one end of the junction differs, possibly owing to a read error. The chain has TRBV7-9 and TRBJ1-5; no definite D call. Germline-derived CDR1 and CDR2 are SEHNR and FQNEAQ (reference sequence). The CDR3 runs to 16 residues. CDR3 protein: CASSLASEGSTQPQHF. CDR3 nucleotides: TGTGCCAGCAGCTTAGCTTCGGAGGGTAGCACTCAGCCCCAGCATTTT. The whole variable domain, filled in from reference TRBV7-9 and TRBJ1-5, reads DTGVSQNPRHKITKRGQNVTFRCDPISEHNRLYWYRQTLGQGPEFLTYFQNEAQLEKSRLLSDRFSAERPKGSFSTLEIQRTEQGDSAMYLCASSLASEGSTQPQHFGDGTRLSIL.